The 26 T cell receptor beta chains in this list originate from one sample, sequenced in a study of T cells in Graves' hyperthyroidism and ophthalmopathy. RNA transcripts yielded amplified TCR beta CDR3 regions. With the HTBI primer set, the TCR CDR3 went through a first round of RT-PCR. TCRdb redid the calling of the multiplex PCR reads with MiXCR, one entry per CDR3 protein. The table lists around 340,000 distinct CDR3 sequences, 15% to 20% of them singletons. The sample comprised blood. The receptors stem from a woman in her forties or fifties with Graves' hyperthyroidism.

This clonotype was recorded many times. The CDR3 DNA sequence: TGTGCCATATCACTCAGGGGGATGAACACTGAAGCTTTCTTT. Translating gives CAISLRGMNTEAFF. The chain joins TRBV27 to TRBJ1-1; 7 bases line up with TRBD1. Germline V gene data show CDR1 as MNHEY and CDR2 as SMNVEV (reference sequence). Trimming at V came to 10 bases and at J to 0 bases, leaving 8 bases not matched to a gene. This CDR3 comprises 14 residues.

The gene calls are TRBV20-1 and TRBJ1-5, with 10 bases lining up with TRBD1. The CDR3 runs 15 residues. The J segment lost 6 bases and the V segment lost 3 bases, leaving 8 bases of the junction unmatched. Germline CDR1 is DFQATT and CDR2 is SNEGSKA (reference sequence). CDR3 in amino acids: CSASIMTGGFQPQHF. In nucleotides, the CDR3 is TGCAGTGCTAGTATAATGACAGGGGGCTTTCAGCCCCAGCATTTT.

This clonotype showed up many times. The rearrangement links TRBV2 to TRBJ1-1, with a tentative D call TRBD1 (6 bases). Germline V lookup: CDR1 SNHLY, CDR2 FYNNEI. The CDR3 is made up of 14 amino acids. Deletions cut 7 bases from V and 3 bases from J, with 15 bases between. The CDR3, as DNA: TGTGCCAGCACCACTGACAGGTGGGACACTGAAGCTTTCTTT. It codes for CASTTDRWDTEAFF.

This clonotype was counted many times. The chain links TRBV2 to TRBJ1-1, with 7 bases lining up with TRBD1. There are 15 residues in the CDR3. The V gene end was trimmed by 2 bases and the J gene end by 2 bases; junction bases not matched to a gene: 5. Germline CDR1 and CDR2: SNHLY and FYNNEI. In DNA form, the CDR3 reads TGTGCCAGCAGTGAACACACAGGGGCTAACACTGAAGCTTTCTTT. Amino acids: CASSEHTGANTEAFF.

The chain is built from TRBV28 and TRBJ2-4; 8 nucleotides match TRBD1. V was clipped by 5 bases and J by 0 bases; unmatched bases: 9. This CDR3 spans 17 amino acids. The germline V gene has CDR1 MDHEN and CDR2 SYDVKM. The CDR3 sequence: CASSPRTGKLAKNIQYF. DNA for the CDR3: TGTGCCAGCAGTCCCCGGACAGGGAAACTAGCCAAAAACATTCAGTACTTC. Complete variable domain (other parts from reference TRBV28 and TRBJ2-4): DVKVTQSSRYLVKRTGEKVFLECVQDMDHENMFWYRQDPGLGLRLIYFSYDVKMKEKGDIPEGYSVSREKKERFSLILESASTNQTSMYLCASSPRTGKLAKNIQYFGAGTRLSVL.

This clonotype appeared many times. The chain has TRBV27 and TRBJ1-6; D is uncertain. V was trimmed by 0 bases and J by 9 bases, leaving 9 bases between them. The CDR3 has 14 residues. Germline V gene sequence: CDR1 MNHEY, CDR2 SMNVEV (reference sequence). The CDR3 sequence is CASSLSWEGSPLHF. The DNA for the CDR3 is TGTGCCAGCAGTTTATCGTGGGAAGGTTCACCCCTCCACTTT.

The V call is TRBV27, the J call TRBJ2-5; D not resolved. Germline V gene sequence: CDR1 MNHEY, CDR2 SMNVEV (reference sequence). This CDR3 has 14 residues. Trimming removed 0 bases at V and 1 base at J, with 6 bases between. The CDR3 loop reads CASSLSRLQETQYF. For the CDR3, the DNA is TGTGCCAGCAGTTTATCACGGCTCCAAGAGACCCAGTACTTC.

In its sample, this clonotype was seen a few times. The rearrangement links TRBV28 to TRBJ1-5; D ambiguous. Germline values: CDR1 MDHEN, CDR2 SYDVKM. Trimming left V 4 bases short and J 7 bases short, with 8 bases between. The CDR3 length is 12 residues. CDR3: CASSSTGQPQHF. The CDR3 DNA follows: TGTGCCAGCAGTTCGACCGGGCAGCCCCAGCATTTT.

Ten or more counts support this clonotype. The V call is TRBV6-1, the J call TRBJ2-1; D might be TRBD2 (6 bases). The CDR3 spans 13 residues. V dropped 5 bases and J dropped 4 bases, with 9 bases sitting between them. In germline, CDR1 is MNHNS, CDR2 SASEGT. The CDR3: CASSWGLYNEQFF. The DNA of the CDR3 is TGTGCCAGCAGTTGGGGACTTTACAATGAGCAGTTCTTC.

This clonotype was seen only once. The genes are TRBV15 and TRBJ1-5; 9 bases are a match to TRBD1. V shed 0 bases, J shed 6 bases, and the junction held 6 bases outside the gene matches. The CDR3 loop spans 16 amino acids. From germline, CDR1 is LNHNV and CDR2 YYDKDF (reference sequence). The CDR3 DNA reads TGTGCCACCAGCAGAGAGATGGGACAGGGCTTTCAGCCCCAGCATTTT. Translated, it gives CATSREMGQGFQPQHF.

The genes are TRBV7-3 and TRBJ2-3; D remains ambiguous. V lost 4 bases, J lost 4 bases, and 9 bases lay in between. Germline-derived CDR1 and CDR2 are SGHTA and FQGTGA. This CDR3 spans 13 amino acids. In nucleotides, the CDR3 is TGTGCCAGCAGCTCCACAGTTCCAGATACGCAGTATTTT. Its translation: CASSSTVPDTQYF.

This clonotype was seen more than once but under ten times. The chain employs TRBV7-9 and TRBJ1-5; D is possibly TRBD1 (5 bases). Trimming took 3 bases from V and 9 from J, leaving 12 bases between them. From germline, CDR1 is SEHNR and CDR2 FQNEAQ (reference sequence). The CDR3 length is 13 residues. CDR3 sequence: CASSFDSAAPQHF. The CDR3 nucleotides read TGTGCCAGCAGCTTCGACAGCGCGGCGCCCCAGCATTTT.

This clonotype was seen ten or more times. J is TRBJ1-1 and V is TRBV18, with D possibly matching TRBD1 (6 bases). V was clipped by 2 bases and J by 1 base, with 11 bases between them. The CDR3 has 15 residues. Germline-derived CDR1 and CDR2 are KGHSH and LQKENI. As DNA, the CDR3 is TGTGCCAGCTCACCAGGGCGGGGGCGGAACACTGAAGCTTTCTTT. This sequence encodes CASSPGRGRNTEAFF. The complete variable domain, with remaining parts taken from reference TRBV18 and TRBJ1-1, reads NAGVMQNPRHLVRRRGQEARLRCSPMKGHSHVYWYRQLPEEGLKFMVYLQKENIIDESGMPKERFSAEFPKEGPSILRIQQVVRGDSAAYFCASSPGRGRNTEAFFGQGTRLTVV.

The gene calls are TRBV10-3 and TRBJ2-2; unclear D gene. Trimming left V 7 bases short and J 5 bases short, with 14 bases between. Germline values: CDR1 ENHRY, CDR2 SYGVKD. This CDR3 region has 14 residues. In DNA form, the CDR3 reads TGTGCCATCATGTCTCAGATGGAGACCGGGGAGCTGTTTTTT. Translation: CAIMSQMETGELFF.

Many counts were recorded for this clonotype. The chain recombines TRBV6-1 with TRBJ2-4, with D maybe TRBD2 (5 bases). The CDR3 is made up of 16 amino acids. V was cut by 0 bases and J by 0 bases, with 9 bases left in between. Germline CDR1 and CDR2: MNHNS and SASEGT. The CDR3 sequence: CASSEAQTIAKNIQYF. The CDR3 coding sequence is TGTGCCAGCAGTGAAGCGCAGACTATAGCCAAAAACATTCAGTACTTC.

This clonotype came up a few times. The CDR3 nucleotides are TGTGCCAGCAGCTTAGGCGACTCGAATTCACCCCTCCACTTT. Residues: CASSLGDSNSPLHF. The rearrangement uses TRBV7-3 and TRBJ1-6; D call uncertain. CDR3 length: 14 residues. The ends were cut back, 2 bases at V and 7 bases at J, with 9 bases in the middle. CDR1 and CDR2 from the germline V gene are SGHTA and FQGTGA.

The rearrangement uses TRBV6-1 and TRBJ2-3; 7 bases are shared with TRBD2. V lost 2 bases and J lost 3; bases outside the gene matches: 8. Germline CDR1 reads MNHNS; CDR2 reads SASEGT. The CDR3 contains 16 residues. The CDR3 loop is CASSESAGAGTDTQYF. In nucleotides, the CDR3 is TGTGCCAGCAGTGAATCGGCGGGAGCGGGAACAGATACGCAGTATTTT.

The V and J genes are TRBV30 and TRBJ2-1; D perhaps matches TRBD1 (6 bases). This CDR3 has 15 amino acids. Germline V gene sequence: CDR1 GTSNPN, CDR2 SVGIG (reference sequence). V was clipped by 4 bases and J by 1 base, with 14 bases between them. CDR3 bases: TGTGCCTGGATGGGGCGTACAGGGTCCTACAATGAGCAGTTCTTC. Translation gives CAWMGRTGSYNEQFF.

The chain's CDR3 is CAAYGGQETQYF. The CDR3 DNA reads TGTGCAGCTTACGGGGGCCAAGAGACCCAGTACTTC. The V and J genes are TRBV28 and TRBJ2-5; D possibly corresponds to TRBD2 (6 bases). The CDR3 has 12 amino acids. Germline V gene lookup returns CDR1 MDHEN and CDR2 SYDVKM. The entire variable domain, with the rest obtained from reference TRBV28 and TRBJ2-5, is as follows: DVKVTQSSRYLVKRTGEKVFLECVQDMDHENMFWYRQDPGLGLRLIYFSYDVKMKEKGDIPEGYSVSREKKERFSLILESASTNQTSMYLCAAYGGQETQYFGPGTRLLVL.

This clonotype was detected many times. The V and J genes are TRBV7-8 and TRBJ2-1; TRBD2 matches 8 bases. CDR3 length: 16 residues. Germline CDR1 reads SGHVS; CDR2 reads FQNEAQ. The V and J ends lost 1 base and 9 bases, in that order; junction bases with no gene match: 11. The CDR3 bases are TGTGCCAGCAGCTTAGGGTCGACGGGGGGGCTTTTTGAGCAGTTCTTC. Its protein product is CASSLGSTGGLFEQFF.

The table lists this clonotype with a few counts. The V and J genes are TRBV30 and TRBJ2-7; TRBD2 might be the D (6 bases). CDR3 length equals 12 residues. Germline V gene data show CDR1 as GTSNPN and CDR2 as SVGIG (reference sequence). V was shortened by 8 bases and J by 3 bases, with 14 bases between the two germline ends. CDR3 nucleotide sequence: TGTGCCGCTGCAAGCGGGTACTACGAGCAGTACTTC. Translating gives CAAASGYYEQYF.

There are a few counts of this clonotype. J is TRBJ2-2 and V is TRBV5-1, with D possibly being TRBD1 or TRBD2 (6 bases each). The CDR3 is made up of 18 amino acids. Trimming pared 1 base from V and 4 bases from J, leaving 20 bases between. CDR1 and CDR2 (germline): SGHRS, YFSETQ. The CDR3 here is CASSLQPIGGSSTGELFF. For the CDR3, the DNA is TGCGCCAGCAGCTTGCAACCCATAGGGGGGAGTTCCACCGGGGAGCTGTTTTTT.

The chain is built from TRBV6-5 and TRBJ2-7, with D tentatively TRBD2 (7 bases). Matching the DNA end better, TRBJ2-1 makes the J call doubtful. This CDR3 comprises 14 residues. Germline-derived CDR1 and CDR2 are MNHEY and SVGAGI. The CDR3 DNA sequence: TGTGCCAGCAGTTACTCTGCGGGGGCCTACGAGCAGTTCTTC. This codes for CASSYSAGAYEQFF.

The gene calls are TRBV10-3 and TRBJ2-7; D is possibly TRBD1 or TRBD2 (7 bases each). The germline V gene has CDR1 ENHRY and CDR2 SYGVKD. The CDR3 runs 13 residues. Deletions cut 7 bases from V and 6 bases from J, with 16 bases between. The CDR3 nucleotides read TGTGCCATCAACCTGGGGGAGGGGGCCGAGCAGTACTTC. This encodes CAINLGEGAEQYF.

The chain uses TRBV20-1 and TRBJ2-7; unclear D gene. Trimming took 3 bases from V and 3 from J, leaving 6 bases between them. Germline V gives CDR1 DFQATT, CDR2 SNEGSKA (reference sequence). The CDR3 is 11 residues long. CDR3 bases: TGCAGTGCTAGTCGTGGCTACGAGCAGTACTTC. It translates to CSASRGYEQYF.

On this clonotype: Since a much larger clone is just one base distant, this may be a read error. The genes are TRBV12-3 or TRBV12-4 and TRBJ1-5; tentatively, D is TRBD1 (5 bases). V was clipped by 2 bases and J by 10 bases, with 15 bases between them. This CDR3 has 14 amino acids. The CDR3 DNA is TGTGCCAGCAGTTTAAAGGACCTCGACAGCCCCCAGCATTTT. Amino acids: CASSLKDLDSPQHF.